Sequencing of this T cell receptor beta chain was carried out in a study of T cells in Graves' hyperthyroidism and ophthalmopathy. The patients, who ranged from 18 to 65 in age, presented with newly diagnosed hyperthyroidism lasting under 2 months. Study-wide points: Before onset, by a median of approximately 5.9 months, the model predicted ophthalmopathy. Most clonotypes expanded in thyroid above 0.001 were likewise present in blood.

This CDR3 region has 16 residues. The V and J ends lost 4 bases and 7 bases, in that order; junction bases with no gene match: 14. Germline-derived CDR1 and CDR2 are SGDLS and YYNGEE. This clonotype has a single count. Its matching antigen is unknown. RNA transcripts served as the template for amplifying TCR beta CDR3 regions. An initial round of RT-PCR targeting the TCR CDR3 relied on the HTBI primer set. TCRdb re-called the multiplex PCR reads with MiXCR, one entry per CDR3 protein. Here the sample spans 560,000 or so distinct CDR3 sequences, around 46% being singletons. Input material: peripheral blood or thyroid tissue (not recorded which). This clonotype was sampled from a woman under 30 with Graves' hyperthyroidism. The rearrangement links TRBV9 to TRBJ2-7; 10 positions match TRBD2. CDR3 residues: CASSLHLASGSGEQYF. The CDR3 nucleotides are TGTGCCAGCAGCTTACATTTGGCTAGCGGGAGCGGGGAGCAGTACTTC. The full variable domain, its missing parts supplied by reference TRBV9 and TRBJ2-7, is DSGVTQTPKHLITATGQRVTLRCSPRSGDLSVYWYQQSLDQGLQFLIQYYNGEERAKGNILERFSAQQFPDLHSELNLSSLELGDSALYFCASSLHLASGSGEQYFGPGTRLTVT.